The rows below give T cell receptor beta chains drawn from one sample of a study of T cell responses to AZD1222 COVID-19 vaccine. Libraries were prepared by immunoSEQ multiplex PCR; TCRdb keeps only in-frame clonotypes and omits some of them. There are 100,000 to 150,000 clones in the sample; around 84% occur only once, and around 17% lies in the top ten. The sequences come from peripheral blood, collected 28 days after the second AZD1222 dose. The receptor source for this set is an adult who received the AZD1222 COVID-19 vaccine. Each CDR3 is given with its conserved first and last residue. The order of the fields is J gene, D gene, V gene, clone size, CDR3 DNA, CDR3 protein. A D gene is named only where the DNA matches it firmly. Only part of the rows carry a size: once, few, many, or a class if the clone is expanded.

J gene: TRBJ1-1
D gene: NA
V gene: TRBV10-3
clone size: NA
CDR3 DNA: TGTGCCATCAGTGCCTCAGTAAGGTACACTGAAGCTTTCTTT
CDR3 protein: CAISASVRYTEAFF

J gene: TRBJ2-1
D gene: NA
V gene: TRBV12-3/TRBV12-4
clone size: NA
CDR3 DNA: TGTGCCAGCAGGGACTCCGGGTGGGCAGAGCAGTTCTTC
CDR3 protein: CASRDSGWAEQFF

J gene: TRBJ2-7
D gene: TRBD2
V gene: TRBV7-9
clone size: NA
CDR3 DNA: TGTGCCAGCAGACCGGTTCTGCGGACTAGCGGACTCTCCTACGAGCAGTACTTC
CDR3 protein: CASRPVLRTSGLSYEQYF

J gene: TRBJ1-4
D gene: NA
V gene: TRBV5-1
clone size: NA
CDR3 DNA: TGCGCCAGCAGCATCAATTACGGGGTAACTAATGAAAAACTGTTTTTT
CDR3 protein: CASSINYGVTNEKLFF

J gene: TRBJ1-1
D gene: NA
V gene: TRBV18
clone size: few
CDR3 DNA: TGTGCCAGCTCATTGACAGACGAGAACACTGAAGCTTTCTTT
CDR3 protein: CASSLTDENTEAFF

J gene: TRBJ2-2
D gene: NA
V gene: TRBV7-3
clone size: NA
CDR3 DNA: TGTGCCAGCCGCAGGGGGAACACCGGGGAGCTGTTTTTT
CDR3 protein: CASRRGNTGELFF

J gene: TRBJ1-1
D gene: NA
V gene: TRBV12-3/TRBV12-4
clone size: NA
CDR3 DNA: TGTGCCAGCAGTAAGACCTATCCTACTGAAGCTTTCTTT
CDR3 protein: CASSKTYPTEAFF

J gene: TRBJ1-4
D gene: TRBD1
V gene: TRBV19
clone size: NA
CDR3 DNA: TGTGCCAGTAGTACCTACCCGGACAGGGCGACTAATGAAAAACTGTTTTTT
CDR3 protein: CASSTYPDRATNEKLFF

J gene: TRBJ2-7
D gene: TRBD1
V gene: TRBV18
clone size: NA
CDR3 DNA: TGTGCCAGCTCACCAAGTGGACAGGGGGCTGGGTACGAGCAGTACTTC
CDR3 protein: CASSPSGQGAGYEQYF

J gene: TRBJ2-7
D gene: TRBD2
V gene: TRBV6-5
clone size: NA
CDR3 DNA: TGTGCCAGCAGAGAGGGAGGGGCGCTGGCCGAGCAGTACTTC
CDR3 protein: CASREGGALAEQYF

J gene: TRBJ2-5
D gene: TRBD1
V gene: TRBV25-1
clone size: NA
CDR3 DNA: TGTGCCAGCAGTCTGAATTTGGGGACAGAACAAGAGACCCAGTACTTC
CDR3 protein: CASSLNLGTEQETQYF

J gene: TRBJ1-5
D gene: TRBD1
V gene: TRBV2
clone size: NA
CDR3 DNA: TGTGCCAGCACGAGCAGGGGGCAAATCCAGCCCCAGCATTTT
CDR3 protein: CASTSRGQIQPQHF

J gene: TRBJ2-5
D gene: NA
V gene: TRBV6-5
clone size: NA
CDR3 DNA: TGTGCCAGCAGTCCCCTGGGCGGACCATGGGAGACCCAGTACTTC
CDR3 protein: CASSPLGGPWETQYF

J gene: TRBJ1-5
D gene: NA
V gene: TRBV6-2/TRBV6-3
clone size: NA
CDR3 DNA: TGTGCCAGCAGTTACTCTATAATCCGGGTCCCCGTTTTTAATAGCAATCAGCCCCAGCATTTT
CDR3 protein: CASSYSIIRVPVFNSNQPQHF

J gene: TRBJ2-1
D gene: TRBD2
V gene: TRBV2
clone size: NA
CDR3 DNA: TGTGCCAGCCTGGGACTAGCGGATTACAATGAGCAGTTCTTC
CDR3 protein: CASLGLADYNEQFF

J gene: TRBJ1-5
D gene: NA
V gene: TRBV28
clone size: NA
CDR3 DNA: TGTGCCAGCAGCTCCACATCGTACGGCAGCAATCAGCCCCAGCATTTT
CDR3 protein: CASSSTSYGSNQPQHF

J gene: TRBJ2-5
D gene: NA
V gene: TRBV5-1
clone size: NA
CDR3 DNA: TGCGCCAGCAGCTCGAAACGAGAAGAGACCCAGTACTTC
CDR3 protein: CASSSKREETQYF

J gene: TRBJ2-2
D gene: TRBD1
V gene: TRBV4-3
clone size: NA
CDR3 DNA: TGCGCCAGCAGCCAGGGCAGGGGGCTCACCGGGGAGCTGTTTTTT
CDR3 protein: CASSQGRGLTGELFF

J gene: TRBJ1-1
D gene: NA
V gene: TRBV15
clone size: NA
CDR3 DNA: TGTGCCACCAGCACAACCGGGACGGGGAACACTGAAGCTTTCTTT
CDR3 protein: CATSTTGTGNTEAFF

J gene: TRBJ2-7
D gene: NA
V gene: TRBV10-1
clone size: NA
CDR3 DNA: TGCGCCATCAAGGGCTACGAGCAGTACTTC
CDR3 protein: CAIKGYEQYF

J gene: TRBJ2-2
D gene: NA
V gene: TRBV3-1/TRBV3-2
clone size: NA
CDR3 DNA: TGTGCCAGCAGCCAAAATGTTGGGACCGGGGAGCTGTTTTTT
CDR3 protein: CASSQNVGTGELFF

J gene: TRBJ2-5
D gene: NA
V gene: TRBV2
clone size: NA
CDR3 DNA: TGTGCCAGCAGTGAATGGGCCCGGAACCAAGAGACCCAGTACTTC
CDR3 protein: CASSEWARNQETQYF

J gene: TRBJ1-5
D gene: TRBD1
V gene: TRBV6-2/TRBV6-3
clone size: NA
CDR3 DNA: TGTGCCAGCAGCCGGACAGGATACAATCAGCCCCAGCATTTT
CDR3 protein: CASSRTGYNQPQHF

J gene: TRBJ2-7
D gene: NA
V gene: TRBV7-2
clone size: NA
CDR3 DNA: TGTGCCAGCAGCTTTTTTTCGCGGTCCTACGAGCAGTACTTC
CDR3 protein: CASSFFSRSYEQYF

J gene: TRBJ1-1
D gene: NA
V gene: TRBV10-3
clone size: NA
CDR3 DNA: TGTGCCATCAGTGGACAAAACACTGAAGCTTTCTTT
CDR3 protein: CAISGQNTEAFF

J gene: TRBJ2-4
D gene: NA
V gene: TRBV9
clone size: NA
CDR3 DNA: TGTGCCAGCAGCGTAGGGGCCAAAAACATTCAGTACTTC
CDR3 protein: CASSVGAKNIQYF

J gene: TRBJ1-4
D gene: NA
V gene: TRBV30
clone size: NA
CDR3 DNA: TGTGCCTGGAGTTTAGATGAAAAACTGTTTTTT
CDR3 protein: CAWSLDEKLFF

J gene: TRBJ2-3
D gene: TRBD2
V gene: TRBV5-6
clone size: NA
CDR3 DNA: TGTGCCAGCAGCTACGGACTAGCTACAGATACGCAGTATTTT
CDR3 protein: CASSYGLATDTQYF

J gene: TRBJ1-5
D gene: NA
V gene: TRBV6-5
clone size: NA
CDR3 DNA: TGTGCCAGCGGAGCGGAATTAGATCAGCCCCAGCATTTT
CDR3 protein: CASGAELDQPQHF

J gene: TRBJ2-7
D gene: NA
V gene: TRBV10-3
clone size: few
CDR3 DNA: TGTGCCATCAGTGAGTTCGGGGACGGAGGTTACGAGCAGTACTTC
CDR3 protein: CAISEFGDGGYEQYF